The 16 T cell receptor beta chains listed next were all sequenced from one sample in a study of cytomegalovirus exposure and HLA in healthy donors. In the PCR, 60 Vbeta and 13 Jbeta primers were used. Assay used: immunoSEQ multiplex PCR; TCRdb lists only in-frame clones, some missing. The profile shows 100,000 to 150,000 clones, 74% of them singletons. Sequencing used PBMCs. Receptor source: a man aged 35-49 years in good health and CMV-seropositive.

V and J are TRBV10-3 and TRBJ1-1; a possible D gene is TRBD1 (5 bases). The CDR3 sequence is 17 residues long. Germline V CDR1 and CDR2: ENHRY, SYGVKD. With 5 bases removed from V and 1 base from J, the gap between germline ends came to 20 bases. CDR3 in amino acids: CAISPGGRGRPNTEAFF. The CDR3 coding sequence is TGTGCCATCAGTCCCGGGGGAAGGGGTCGACCGAACACTGAAGCTTTCTTT.

The chain is built from TRBV2 and TRBJ2-7; D is possibly TRBD2 (5 bases). Germline V CDR1 and CDR2: SNHLY, FYNNEI. This CDR3 region has 14 residues. V was shortened by 3 bases and J by 0 bases, with 9 bases between the two germline ends. The CDR3 loop is CASSEEESSYEQYF. The CDR3 bases are TGTGCCAGCAGTGAGGAGGAGAGCTCCTACGAGCAGTACTTC.

The V gene is TRBV28, the J gene TRBJ2-7; 14 bases agree with TRBD2. V lost 6 bases to trimming and J lost 9 bases; unmatched junction nucleotides: 10. Germline values: CDR1 MDHEN, CDR2 SYDVKM. This CDR3 is built from 15 residues. The DNA for the CDR3 is TGTGCCAGCAGACCCACGGGACTAGCGGGAGTTTGGCAGTACTTC. As protein: CASRPTGLAGVWQYF.

The rearrangement uses TRBV29-1 and TRBJ2-2; 7 bases agree with TRBD1. With V trimmed by 6 bases and J by 7 bases, 8 bases remained unmatched. Germline V gene sequence: CDR1 SQVTM, CDR2 ANQGSEA. CDR3 length: 13 residues. CDR3 protein: CSVERDSSGELFF. CDR3 coding DNA: TGCAGCGTCGAACGGGACAGCAGCGGGGAGCTGTTTTTT.

The V and J genes are TRBV11-2 and TRBJ1-6, with D possibly TRBD1 on 6 matching bases. This CDR3 region has 15 residues. Germline V lookup: CDR1 SGHAT, CDR2 FQNNGV. The V gene lost 5 bases and the J gene lost 7 bases, with 15 bases spanning the gap. DNA of the CDR3: TGTGCCAGCAGCCCTTCCCGGACAGACAATTCACCCCTCCACTTT. Amino acid sequence: CASSPSRTDNSPLHF. Combining the CDR3 with reference TRBV11-2 and TRBJ1-6 gives the whole variable domain EAGVAQSPRYKIIEKRQSVAFWCNPISGHATLYWYQQILGQGPKLLIQFQNNGVVDDSQLPKDRFSAERLKGVDSTLKIQPAKLEDSAVYLCASSPSRTDNSPLHFGNGTRLTVT.

The chain couples TRBV7-9 to TRBJ1-1; D is unclear. V was trimmed by 1 base and J by 0 bases, leaving 12 bases between them. Germline V lookup: CDR1 SEHNR, CDR2 FQNEAQ (reference sequence). This CDR3 contains 16 residues. In nucleotides, the CDR3 is TGTGCCAGCAGCTTAGGGGCCGGCAGACTGAACACTGAAGCTTTCTTT. Its translation: CASSLGAGRLNTEAFF.

The V call is TRBV4-1, the J call TRBJ2-3, with 9 bases aligning to TRBD2. With 5 bases clipped from V and 2 bases from J, the junction kept 5 bases outside the gene matches. Germline V CDR1 and CDR2: MGHRA, YSYEKL. The CDR3 covers 15 residues. CDR3 nucleotides: TGCGCCAGCAGCGAGGGGACTAGCCCCACAGATACGCAGTATTTT. Residues: CASSEGTSPTDTQYF.

The chain carries TRBV19 and TRBJ1-5, with a possible D match to TRBD1 (6 bases). The ends were cut back, 9 bases at V and 4 bases at J, with 13 bases in the middle. The CDR3 sequence is 13 residues long. Germline V gene data show CDR1 as LNHDA and CDR2 as SQIVND (reference sequence). CDR3 nucleotide sequence: TGTGCCAGCACCAGGGGATCTAATCAGCCCCAGCATTTT. It translates to CASTRGSNQPQHF.

The V call is TRBV5-4, the J call TRBJ2-1, with D perhaps matching TRBD1 (6 bases). Deletions cut 0 bases from V and 3 bases from J, with 7 bases between. The CDR3 has 14 residues. Germline CDR1 SGHNT, CDR2 YYREEE (reference sequence). The CDR3 sequence: CASSLAQGYNEQFF. CDR3 sequence (DNA): TGTGCCAGCAGCTTGGCACAGGGCTACAATGAGCAGTTCTTC.

V and J are TRBV7-2 and TRBJ2-7, with D perhaps TRBD2 (5 bases). This CDR3 has 14 residues. Looked up from germline, CDR1 is SGHTA and CDR2 is FQGNSA. Trimming left V 5 bases short and J 5 bases short, with 16 bases between. The CDR3 loop is CASSVVGGWDEQYF. DNA of the CDR3: TGTGCCAGCAGCGTGGTTGGAGGTTGGGACGAGCAGTACTTC.

This rearrangement joins TRBV6-5 to TRBJ1-2; TRBD1 aligns across 10 bases. With 2 bases clipped from V and 7 bases from J, the junction kept 7 bases outside the gene matches. In germline, CDR1 is MNHEY, CDR2 SVGAGI. This CDR3 spans 15 amino acids. The CDR3 spells CASSYGGQGRGGYTF. The CDR3 nucleotides read TGTGCCAGCAGTTACGGGGGACAGGGGAGGGGTGGCTACACCTTC.

The genes are TRBV5-1 and TRBJ2-2; 9 positions match TRBD2. The CDR3 loop spans 16 amino acids. Germline values: CDR1 SGHRS, CDR2 YFSETQ. Losses at the gene ends were 4 bases for V and 4 bases for J; bases not matched to a gene: 8. CDR3 nucleotides: TGCGCCAGCAGCCTCGTAGCGGGAGCGGGCACCGGGGAGCTGTTTTTT. Its protein is CASSLVAGAGTGELFF.

The rearrangement joins TRBV4-1 to TRBJ1-1; TRBD1 matches at 12 bases. The CDR3 is 15 residues long. Germline V CDR1 and CDR2: MGHRA, YSYEKL. V gave up 0 bases and J gave up 6 bases; unmatched junction bases: 2. The CDR3 loop reads CASSQEGQGAAEAFF. The CDR3, as DNA: TGCGCCAGCAGCCAAGAGGGACAGGGGGCCGCTGAAGCTTTCTTT.

To note about this clone: This sample also contains other DNA sequences that code for the same CDR3. V is TRBV5-1 and J is TRBJ2-1; 9 bases line up with TRBD2. The V gene's germline CDR1 is SGHRS and CDR2 YFSETQ. Trimming cost V 0 bases and J 8 bases; bases outside gene matches: 12. The CDR3 has 17 residues. CDR3 in DNA: TGCGCCAGCAGCTTGGAGCGGTGGGGCGGGGGGGCGGATGAGCAGTTCTTC. It codes for CASSLERWGGGADEQFF. The whole variable domain, filled in from reference TRBV5-1 and TRBJ2-1, reads KAGVTQTPRYLIKTRGQQVTLSCSPISGHRSVSWYQQTPGQGLQFLFEYFSETQRNKGNFPGRFSGRQFSNSRSEMNVSTLELGDSALYLCASSLERWGGGADEQFFGPGTRLTVL.

J is TRBJ1-2 and V is TRBV27, with D tentatively TRBD1 (5 bases). CDR1 MNHEY and CDR2 SMNVEV come from the germline V gene (reference sequence). The V end lost 6 bases, the J end lost 8 bases, and 13 bases lay between the germline ends. The CDR3 runs to 12 residues. Written as DNA, the CDR3 is TGTGCCAGCAGCTTCCAGGGTCGAGGCTACACCTTC. It specifies CASSFQGRGYTF.

The rearrangement uses TRBV6-5 and TRBJ2-5, with D possibly matching TRBD1 (5 bases). The germline CDR1 and CDR2 sequences are MNHEY and SVGAGI. The germline V and J ends were trimmed by 5 bases and 5 bases, with 12 bases remaining between them. The CDR3 runs 13 residues. The chain's CDR3 is CASSDRGGETQYF. The CDR3, as DNA: TGTGCCAGCAGTGATAGGGGTGGTGAGACCCAGTACTTC.